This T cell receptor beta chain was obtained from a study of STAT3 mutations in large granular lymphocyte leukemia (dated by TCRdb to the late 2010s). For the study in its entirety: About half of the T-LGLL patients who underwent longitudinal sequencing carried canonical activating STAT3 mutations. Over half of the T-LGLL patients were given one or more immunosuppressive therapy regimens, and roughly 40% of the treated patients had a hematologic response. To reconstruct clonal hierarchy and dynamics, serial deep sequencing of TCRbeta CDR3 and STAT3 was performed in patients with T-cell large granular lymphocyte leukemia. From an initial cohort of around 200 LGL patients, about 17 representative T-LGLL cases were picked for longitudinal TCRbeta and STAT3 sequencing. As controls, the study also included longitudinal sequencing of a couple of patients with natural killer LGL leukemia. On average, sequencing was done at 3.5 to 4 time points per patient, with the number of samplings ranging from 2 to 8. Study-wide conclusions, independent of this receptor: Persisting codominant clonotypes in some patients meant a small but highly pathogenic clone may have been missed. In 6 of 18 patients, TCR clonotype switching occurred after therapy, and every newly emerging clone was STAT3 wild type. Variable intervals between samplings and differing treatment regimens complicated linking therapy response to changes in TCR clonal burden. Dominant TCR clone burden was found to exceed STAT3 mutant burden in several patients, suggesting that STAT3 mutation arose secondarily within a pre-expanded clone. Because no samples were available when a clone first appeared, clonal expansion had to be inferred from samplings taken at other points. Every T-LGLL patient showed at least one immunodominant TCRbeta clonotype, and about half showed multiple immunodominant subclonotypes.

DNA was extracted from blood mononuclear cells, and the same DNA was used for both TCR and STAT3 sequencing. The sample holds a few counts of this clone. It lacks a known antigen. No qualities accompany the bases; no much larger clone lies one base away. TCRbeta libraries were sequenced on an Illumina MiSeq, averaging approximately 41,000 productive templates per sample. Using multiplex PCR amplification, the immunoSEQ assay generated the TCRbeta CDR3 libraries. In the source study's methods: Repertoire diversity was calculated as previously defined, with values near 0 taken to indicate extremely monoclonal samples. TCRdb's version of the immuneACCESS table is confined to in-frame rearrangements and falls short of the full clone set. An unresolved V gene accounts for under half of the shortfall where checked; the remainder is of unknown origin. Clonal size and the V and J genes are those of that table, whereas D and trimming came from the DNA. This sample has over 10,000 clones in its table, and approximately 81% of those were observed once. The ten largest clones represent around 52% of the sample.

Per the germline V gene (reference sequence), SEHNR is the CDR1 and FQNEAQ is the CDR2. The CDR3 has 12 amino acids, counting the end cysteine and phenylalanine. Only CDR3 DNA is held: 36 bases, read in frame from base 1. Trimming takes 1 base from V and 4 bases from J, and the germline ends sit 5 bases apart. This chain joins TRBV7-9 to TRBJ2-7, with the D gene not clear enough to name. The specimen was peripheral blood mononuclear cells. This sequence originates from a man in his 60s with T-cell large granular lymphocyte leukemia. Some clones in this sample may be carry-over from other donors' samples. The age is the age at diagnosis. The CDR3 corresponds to CASSLVAYEQYF. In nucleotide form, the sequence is TGTGCCAGCAGCTTAGTGGCTTACGAGCAGTACTTC.